The 23 T cell receptor beta chains below all came from one sample that was sequenced in a study of OX40 agonist ivuxolimab in advanced cancers. Sequenced by immunoSEQ multiplex PCR; TCRdb stores in-frame clones only, minus some. The sample records about 64,000 clones, around 80% being singletons. The sample consisted of CD4+ or CD8+ T cells sorted from blood, taken in a trial of the OX40 agonist ivuxolimab. The receptors derive from an adult with an advanced solid tumor such as melanoma, head and neck, liver or kidney cancer.

The chain recombines TRBV20-1 with TRBJ2-5; D gene uncertain. Between the trimmed V and J ends, which lost 5 bases and 7 bases, there was a span of 8 bases. Germline loops: CDR1 DFQATT, CDR2 SNEGSKA (reference sequence). CDR3 length: 10 amino acids. This CDR3 is CSASHGTQYF. CDR3 in DNA: TGCAGTGCTTCACATGGGACCCAGTACTTC.

The rearrangement links TRBV10-3 to TRBJ1-5; 9 bases align to TRBD1. Trimming took 5 bases from V and 3 from J; bases not matched to a gene: 5. Germline V gene data show CDR1 as ENHRY and CDR2 as SYGVKD. This CDR3 has 15 residues. CDR3 amino acids: CAISPGTGYNQPQHF. CDR3 nucleotides: TGTGCCATCAGTCCCGGGACAGGGTACAATCAGCCCCAGCATTTT.

This chain uses TRBV9 with TRBJ2-1; a possible D gene is TRBD1 (6 bases). Germline V gene lookup returns CDR1 SGDLS and CDR2 YYNGEE. The length of the CDR3 is 17 residues. With 3 bases removed from V and 4 bases from J, the gap between germline ends came to 20 bases. DNA for the CDR3: TGTGCCAGCAGCGCGAACACAGTCTCAGACAGGTACAATGAGCAGTTCTTC. It specifies CASSANTVSDRYNEQFF.

The chain combines TRBV28 with TRBJ2-1; 7 bases agree with TRBD1. With 4 bases clipped from V and 8 bases from J, the junction kept 11 bases outside the gene matches. The CDR3 extends over 15 amino acids. Germline V lookup: CDR1 MDHEN, CDR2 SYDVKM. CDR3 amino acids: CASSSPGQSNDEQFF. DNA for the CDR3: TGTGCCAGCAGTTCACCGGGACAGTCTAACGATGAGCAGTTCTTC.

V and J are TRBV27 and TRBJ2-1; D not resolved. Per the germline V gene, CDR1 is MNHEY and CDR2 is SMNVEV (reference sequence). V lost 3 bases, J lost 1 base, and 10 bases lay in between. The CDR3 has 15 residues. For the CDR3, the DNA is TGTGCCAGCAGTTTCCTCCGGGTTTCCTACAATGAGCAGTTCTTC. It codes for CASSFLRVSYNEQFF.

The genes are TRBV11-2 and TRBJ2-7; no definite D call. This CDR3 is 14 amino acids long. V gave up 2 bases and J gave up 0 bases, with 8 bases separating them. Germline assignment: CDR1 SGHAT and CDR2 FQNNGV. Here the CDR3 DNA reads TGTGCCAGCAGCTTACGAGAGGACTCCTACGAGCAGTACTTC. Protein: CASSLREDSYEQYF.

The chain joins TRBV6-1 to TRBJ2-5; no reliable D call. The CDR3 consists of 12 residues. The germline CDR1 and CDR2 sequences are MNHNS and SASEGT. V lost 6 bases, J lost 1 base, and 6 bases lay in between. The CDR3, as DNA: TGTGCCAGCAGCTTCGTCCAAGAGACCCAGTACTTC. It codes for CASSFVQETQYF.

J is TRBJ2-5 and V is TRBV7-9; a possible D gene is TRBD2 (5 bases). V was shortened by 4 bases and J by 3 bases, with 15 bases between the two germline ends. From germline, CDR1 is SEHNR and CDR2 FQNEAQ (reference sequence). CDR3 length equals 15 residues. CDR3 sequence (DNA): TGTGCCAGCAGCTCCGGGGAGACTGAGAAAGAGACCCAGTACTTC. Its translation: CASSSGETEKETQYF.

The V call is TRBV28, the J call TRBJ2-1; weak D call: TRBD2 (7 bases). Germline loops: CDR1 MDHEN, CDR2 SYDVKM. The CDR3 length is 19 residues. V lost 5 bases and J 8 bases, leaving 31 bases between the germline ends. The CDR3 sequence: CASSRRGRGPGVVTYEQFF. CDR3 coding DNA: TGTGCCAGCAGTCGCCGAGGGCGGGGGCCGGGAGTGGTTACGTATGAGCAGTTCTTC. The complete variable domain, with remaining parts taken from reference TRBV28 and TRBJ2-1, reads DVKVTQSSRYLVKRTGEKVFLECVQDMDHENMFWYRQDPGLGLRLIYFSYDVKMKEKGDIPEGYSVSREKKERFSLILESASTNQTSMYLCASSRRGRGPGVVTYEQFFGPGTRLTVL.

This sequence joins TRBV4-2 and TRBJ2-3; tentative D call: TRBD2 (6 bases). Between the trimmed V and J ends, which lost 3 bases and 15 bases, there was a span of 16 bases. This CDR3 has 12 amino acids. Per the germline V gene, CDR1 is LGHNA and CDR2 is YNFKEQ. CDR3 nucleotide sequence: TGTGCCAGCAGCCACCCTCGGGGGTGGGGATATTTT. As protein: CASSHPRGWGYF.

The genes are TRBV6-5 and TRBJ1-5; D call uncertain. The V gene's germline CDR1 is MNHEY and CDR2 SVGAGI. There are 15 residues in the CDR3. Trimming took 6 bases from V and 4 from J, leaving 16 bases between them. Here the CDR3 DNA reads TGTGCCAGCAGGCGGTTCCCTGAACCTAATCAGCCCCAGCATTTT. Amino acids: CASRRFPEPNQPQHF.

The chain combines TRBV28 with TRBJ1-5; D perhaps matches TRBD1 (5 bases). CDR3 length: 15 amino acids. The V gene lost 4 bases and the J gene lost 0 bases, with 10 bases spanning the gap. Germline CDR1 reads MDHEN; CDR2 reads SYDVKM. The CDR3 loop reads CASSYPGGSNQPQHF. The CDR3 DNA reads as TGTGCCAGCAGTTATCCCGGGGGTAGCAATCAGCCCCAGCATTTT.

This sequence joins TRBV7-6 and TRBJ2-7; 14 bases match TRBD2. Germline assignment: CDR1 SGHVS and CDR2 FNYEAQ. V shed 3 bases and J 6 bases; nucleotides not matched to a gene: 10. The CDR3 runs to 17 residues. In nucleotides, the CDR3 is TGTGCCAGCAGCTTCCACGGGACTAGCGGGAGTGAAGTCGAGCAGTACTTC. As protein: CASSFHGTSGSEVEQYF.

V is TRBV6-6 and J is TRBJ2-7; TRBD2 matches 13 bases. The ends lost 5 bases at V and 3 bases at J; junction bases unmatched: 7. This CDR3 is built from 16 residues. Per the germline V gene, CDR1 is MNHNY and CDR2 is SVGAGI (reference sequence). CDR3 in DNA: TGTGCCAGCAGTAGACTAGCGGGAGGAAGGGTCTACGAGCAGTACTTC. This translates into CASSRLAGGRVYEQYF.

This chain links TRBV19 with TRBJ1-4; D may be TRBD1 (5 bases). Germline assignment: CDR1 LNHDA and CDR2 SQIVND (reference sequence). The CDR3 totals 14 residues. V lost 3 bases, J lost 4 bases, and 9 bases lay in between. The DNA for the CDR3 is TGTGCCAGTAGTATGGGGCTGATTAATGAAAAACTGTTTTTT. This translates into CASSMGLINEKLFF.

The J gene is TRBJ2-1, the V gene TRBV28; no clear D. V was shortened by 2 bases and J by 9 bases, with 17 bases between the two germline ends. Germline V gives CDR1 MDHEN, CDR2 SYDVKM. The CDR3 covers 15 residues. CDR3 sequence reads: CASSLVGSVISEQFF. In DNA form, the CDR3 reads TGTGCCAGCAGTTTAGTGGGTTCAGTTATTAGTGAGCAGTTCTTC.

The V gene is TRBV19, the J gene TRBJ2-5; 11 positions match TRBD2. The closer fit of TRBJ2-7 to the DNA end suggests the J call may be wrong. The CDR3 sequence is 15 residues long. Per germline, CDR1 LNHDA and CDR2 SQIVND (reference sequence). The DNA for the CDR3 is TGTGCCAGTAGTATAGGACTAGCGGGACCCTACGAGCAGTACTTC. This sequence encodes CASSIGLAGPYEQYF.

V gene TRBV4-1 combines with J gene TRBJ2-3; 7 bases agree with TRBD2. V trimming: 0 bases; J trimming: 0 bases; junction bases outside the gene matches: 6. The CDR3 covers 17 residues. Germline-derived CDR1 and CDR2 are MGHRA and YSYEKL. The CDR3 coding sequence is TGCGCCAGCAGCCAAGATCATGCGGGGGACAGCACAGATACGCAGTATTTT. Translation gives CASSQDHAGDSTDTQYF.

V is TRBV2 and J is TRBJ1-1; D gene uncertain. There are 11 residues in the CDR3. Trimming left V 7 bases short and J 2 bases short, with 5 bases between. The germline V gene has CDR1 SNHLY and CDR2 FYNNEI. The CDR3 loop is CASIRNTEAFF. For the CDR3, the DNA is TGTGCCAGCATTAGAAACACTGAAGCTTTCTTT. Full variable domain (missing parts from reference TRBV2 and TRBJ1-1): EPEVTQTPSHQVTQMGQEVILRCVPISNHLYFYWYRQILGQKVEFLVSFYNNEISEKSEIFDDQFSVERPDGSNFTLKIRSTKLEDSAMYFCASIRNTEAFFGQGTRLTVV.

This rearrangement joins TRBV2 to TRBJ1-5, with D tentatively TRBD1 (5 bases). The CDR3 sequence is 15 residues long. Between the trimmed V and J ends, which lost 6 bases and 4 bases, there was a span of 16 bases. The V gene's germline CDR1 is SNHLY and CDR2 FYNNEI. The chain's CDR3 is CASREPGRINQPQHF. The DNA for the CDR3 is TGTGCCAGCAGAGAACCGGGACGGATTAATCAGCCCCAGCATTTT. Based on the CDR3 plus reference TRBV2 and TRBJ1-5, the full variable domain is EPEVTQTPSHQVTQMGQEVILRCVPISNHLYFYWYRQILGQKVEFLVSFYNNEISEKSEIFDDQFSVERPDGSNFTLKIRSTKLEDSAMYFCASREPGRINQPQHFGDGTRLSIL.

V and J are TRBV29-1 and TRBJ2-5; D is possibly TRBD2 (7 bases). Trimming removed 7 bases at V and 1 base at J, with 16 bases between. This CDR3 is built from 14 residues. In germline, CDR1 is SQVTM, CDR2 ANQGSEA. For the CDR3, the DNA is TGCAGCGGGGGGGGCGGGGGCTTCCAAGAGACCCAGTACTTC. This codes for CSGGGGGFQETQYF.

The chain joins TRBV27 to TRBJ2-1, with TRBD1 matching over 7 bases. This CDR3 spans 18 amino acids. Germline CDR1 and CDR2: MNHEY and SMNVEV (reference sequence). V shed 2 bases and J 3 bases; nucleotides not matched to a gene: 13. CDR3 loop: CASSLISSGQRYYNEQFF. The CDR3 DNA sequence: TGTGCCAGCAGTTTAATCAGTTCGGGACAGAGATACTACAATGAGCAGTTCTTC.

V usage is TRBV18 and J usage is TRBJ1-5, with 10 bases lining up with TRBD1. The V segment lost 6 bases and the J segment 6 bases; nucleotides outside the gene matches: 5. The CDR3 runs to 14 residues. CDR1 and CDR2 from the germline V gene are KGHSH and LQKENI. CDR3 nucleotide sequence: TGTGCCAGCTCGCCGGACAGGGGGGTTCAGCCCCAGCATTTT. This translates into CASSPDRGVQPQHF.